This TCR beta chain was identified in a study of identical twins. With no exceptions, donors were healthy Caucasians. MiXCR was run by TCRdb on the 5' RACE reads, yielding one entry per CDR3 protein. The sample consists of about 810,000 distinct CDR3 sequences, 10% to 15% of them appearing once. On this clonotype: Its antigen is not known.

Study outcomes and limitations: Possibly, invariant MAIT and iNKT cells partly confounded zero-insertion analyses. While abundant cord blood beta clonotypes carried fewer insertions, memory repertoires showed no such pattern.

The CDR3 is 16 residues long. Germline CDR1 reads LNHDA; CDR2 reads SQIVND (reference sequence). Unmatched junction bases numbered 11, after V lost 5 bases and J lost 6 bases. These data also formed part of another study, on yellow fever vaccine responses in identical twins.

The sequence derives from a young woman in good health. The chain carries TRBV19 and TRBJ2-2; 8 bases match TRBD2. The specimen was PBMCs. Here the CDR3 reads CASSPVAGITPGELFF. The CDR3 DNA sequence: TGTGCCAGTAGTCCGGTAGCGGGGATCACACCCGGGGAGCTGTTTTTT.